In this sample, the clone carrying this TCR beta chain turned up many times. Its specificity is unknown. The library was designed around alpha chains, so this beta chain is a stray read whose abundance carries little weight. This record belongs to a study of spatial heterogeneity in lung cancer. Broader study findings: Compared with follow-up, resection was when ubiquitous expanded tumor TCRs appeared in blood more.

Time point defined: sample taken at primary tumor resection. Whole RNA from tumor, nontumor lung or frozen PBMC was sequenced unsorted. There were approximately 69 donors, all of them untreated patients with early-stage non-small cell lung cancer. TCR cDNA molecules each had a unique molecular identifier. TCRdb re-called the 5' RACE reads through MiXCR, storing one row per CDR3 protein. This sample has thousands of distinct CDR3 sequences, with about 8.3% found just once. This CDR3 is 19 amino acids long. V lost 2 bases to trimming and J lost 5 bases, with 29 bases between them. Germline V lookup: CDR1 SQVTM, CDR2 ANQGSEA.

The source material was PBMCs, sampled at surgery. This sequence was found in a male donor with early-stage non-small cell lung cancer. The rearrangement links TRBV29-1 to TRBJ2-3, with D unclear. The CDR3 DNA is TGCAGCGTTGAATCCCCTTCTGGGGTTCGCGGATACCGAGGAGATACGCAGTATTTT. Translated: CSVESPSGVRGYRGDTQYF.